This note documents a single T cell receptor (beta chain) sequence. Study processing details: Amplifying reference gene primers gave estimates of nucleated cell counts. Using immunoSEQ multiplex PCR, the repertoire was profiled, and TCRdb retains in-frame clones only, with some absent. V, J and clone size reflect that table, while D and trimming were determined from the DNA. The repertoire holds 350,000 to 450,000 clones, 80% to 90% seen once, with under 3% in the top ten. The source of the sample is a study of blood T cell repertoires in COVID-19. Study information: The United States, Italy and Spain provided the acute and convalescent COVID-19 samples. T cells, B-cell-depleted T cells, or PBMCs supplied cDNA or gDNA.

While infection was still active, Seattle patients were enrolled and then followed longitudinally. The length of the CDR3 is 14 residues. Germline CDR1 and CDR2: MGHRA and YSYEKL. V dropped 1 base and J dropped 6 bases, with 12 bases sitting between them. The source material was peripheral blood. The rearrangement links TRBV4-1 to TRBJ1-1, with D perhaps TRBD1 (6 bases). The TCR was taken from a woman aged 55 to 70 with COVID-19, enrolled during active disease. Here the CDR3 DNA reads TGCGCCAGCAGCCAAGTACAGGGAAATGCTGAAGCTTTCTTT. Translating gives CASSQVQGNAEAFF.